Following are 14 T cell receptor beta chains from one sample sequenced in a study of graft-versus-host responses after intestinal transplantation. No antigen has been identified for these receptors. The data were produced by immunoSEQ multiplex PCR, yet TCRdb's version contains in-frame clones alone and is incomplete. The sample includes tens of thousands of clones, about 91% seen only once; the top ten take 7.6%. The sample in question was unstimulated CD8+ T cells sorted from spleen or lymph node cells, obtained before transplant. Receptors originate from a human donor who was the organ donor for an intestinal transplant.

This chain uses TRBV7-2 with TRBJ2-2; 7 bases align to TRBD1. The CDR3 spans 15 residues. Germline CDR1 SGHTA, CDR2 FQGNSA. After removal of 5 bases from V and 2 bases from J, the junction contained 5 bases not matched to a gene. CDR3 sequence (DNA): TGTGCCAGCAGCCCGGGGACAGCCAACACCGGGGAGCTGTTTTTT. Amino acid sequence: CASSPGTANTGELFF.

CDR3 bases: TGTGCCAGCAGCCAGACTAGCGGGAGGGCCGATGAGCAGTTCTTC. It is translated as CASSQTSGRADEQFF. This chain connects TRBV9 to TRBJ2-1; TRBD2 matches 14 bases. The trim removed 4 bases at V and 8 bases at J, leaving 5 bases unmatched. CDR3 length equals 15 residues. Germline V gives CDR1 SGDLS, CDR2 YYNGEE.

The chain combines TRBV18 with TRBJ1-2; no firm D call. CDR3 length equals 16 residues. Germline CDR1 and CDR2: KGHSH and LQKENI. Trimming took 2 bases from V and 4 from J, leaving 17 bases between them. The CDR3 nucleotides are TGTGCCAGCTCACCAACCTCCCGGACCGCACCCTATGGCTACACCTTC. Amino acids: CASSPTSRTAPYGYTF.

This clone is classed as medium-sized. The chain joins TRBV5-6 to TRBJ1-2; 10 nucleotides align to TRBD1. CDR1 is SGHDT, CDR2 YYEEEE, per germline. This CDR3 is 17 amino acids long. The trim removed 0 bases at V and 5 bases at J, leaving 10 bases unmatched. The CDR3 DNA follows: TGTGCCAGCAGCTTGGGTCCGACAGGGGGCGATCCATATGGCTACACCTTC. Its translation is CASSLGPTGGDPYGYTF.

The chain couples TRBV6-5 to TRBJ2-1, with D perhaps TRBD1 (6 bases). V lost 6 bases, J lost 4 bases, and 13 bases lay in between. Germline lookup yields CDR1 MNHEY and CDR2 SVGAGI. There are 14 residues in the CDR3. The CDR3 nucleotides read TGTGCCAGCAGACCGGGACAACTATACAATGAGCAGTTCTTC. Protein sequence: CASRPGQLYNEQFF.

The gene calls are TRBV7-6 and TRBJ2-2; no clear D. V was clipped by 0 bases and J by 7 bases, with 6 bases between them. The CDR3 has 13 amino acids. CDR1 is SGHVS and CDR2 is FNYEAQ in the germline V gene. The CDR3 DNA reads TGTGCCAGCAGCTTAGCAGGGCACGGGGAGCTGTTTTTT. The encoded protein is CASSLAGHGELFF.

The chain carries TRBV27 and TRBJ1-4; D not resolved. V was trimmed by 3 bases and J by 5 bases, leaving 7 bases between them. The CDR3 length is 13 residues. Germline assignment: CDR1 MNHEY and CDR2 SMNVEV (reference sequence). The DNA for the CDR3 is TGTGCCAGCAGTTTGGGCATAAATGAAAAACTGTTTTTT. Its translation: CASSLGINEKLFF.

The chain couples TRBV5-4 to TRBJ2-1; 9 nucleotides align to TRBD2. The germline CDR1 and CDR2 sequences are SGHNT and YYREEE (reference sequence). Losses at the gene ends were 4 bases for V and 9 bases for J; bases not matched to a gene: 2. The CDR3 sequence is 12 residues long. In DNA form, the CDR3 reads TGTGCCAGCAGCCGCGGGGGGGGTGAGCAGTTCTTC. Translated, it gives CASSRGGGEQFF. The complete variable domain, with remaining parts taken from reference TRBV5-4 and TRBJ2-1, reads ETGVTQSPTHLIKTRGQQVTLRCSSQSGHNTVSWYQQALGQGPQFIFQYYREEENGRGNFPPRFSGLQFPNYSSELNVNALELDDSALYLCASSRGGGEQFFGPGTRLTVL.

The V gene is TRBV7-6, the J gene TRBJ2-1; D is possibly TRBD1 (6 bases). The CDR3 covers 18 residues. CDR1 and CDR2 from the germline V gene are SGHVS and FNYEAQ. V shed 3 bases and J shed 3 bases, with 21 bases lying between them. The CDR3 DNA reads TGTGCCAGCAGCTTGGGGAGTGACCGGGACACCCTCTACAATGAGCAGTTCTTC. This gives the protein CASSLGSDRDTLYNEQFF.

The CDR3 DNA reads TGTGCCAGCAGCTTCCCCGGGACGCCTGAAGCTTTCTTT. It codes for CASSFPGTPEAFF. V and J are TRBV7-9 and TRBJ1-1; D may be TRBD1 (5 bases). The germline CDR1 and CDR2 sequences are SEHNR and FQNEAQ (reference sequence). Trimming took off 3 bases at V and 6 bases at J, with 11 bases between the two ends. The CDR3 sequence is 13 residues long. The full variable domain, in which reference TRBV7-9 and TRBJ1-1 provide the parts outside the CDR3, is DTGVSQNPRHKITKRGQNVTFRCDPISEHNRLYWYRQTLGQGPEFLTYFQNEAQLEKSRLLSDRFSAERPKGSFSTLEIQRTEQGDSAMYLCASSFPGTPEAFFGQGTRLTVV.

This chain connects TRBV7-9 to TRBJ1-6; perhaps TRBD1 as D (6 bases). Germline V gene lookup returns CDR1 SEHNR and CDR2 FQNEAQ (reference sequence). V lost 10 bases to trimming and J lost 7 bases, with 14 bases between them. This CDR3 is 13 amino acids long. The DNA for the CDR3 is TGTGCCACCGAGGACAGCATAAATTCACCCCTCCACTTT. This translates into CATEDSINSPLHF.

The rearrangement links TRBV7-9 to TRBJ1-3; possible D gene TRBD1, 6 bases. V lost 4 bases and J lost 2, with 15 bases in between. This CDR3 has 16 amino acids. Germline assignment: CDR1 SEHNR and CDR2 FQNEAQ (reference sequence). For the CDR3, the DNA is TGTGCCAGCAGCTCCAGTTCAGCAGGGGCTGGAAACACCATATATTTT. It encodes CASSSSSAGAGNTIYF.

Here the CDR3 reads CASSGMAASYEQYF. The DNA of the CDR3 is TGTGCCAGCAGCGGGATGGCGGCCTCCTACGAGCAGTACTTC. J is TRBJ2-7 and V is TRBV7-9; no reliable D call. This CDR3 has 14 amino acids. Germline V gene data show CDR1 as SEHNR and CDR2 as FQNEAQ (reference sequence). V was cut by 5 bases and J by 0 bases, with 11 bases left in between.

The chain carries TRBV10-3 and TRBJ2-3; TRBD2 aligns across 8 bases. The CDR3 consists of 13 residues. V was pared by 10 bases and J by 4 bases, with 7 bases of the junction left unmatched. The germline gives CDR1 ENHRY, CDR2 SYGVKD. Here the CDR3 DNA reads TGTGCCAGCCAGGGACTAGTGGCAGATACGCAGTATTTT. This gives the protein CASQGLVADTQYF.